The clone carrying this TCR beta chain has more than one count but fewer than ten. The antigen is undetermined. V lost 4 bases and J lost 10, with 15 bases in between. Germline V CDR1 and CDR2: SGHRS, YFSETQ. The CDR3 covers 13 residues. The source of the sample is a study of T-cell memory formation after mild COVID-19. For the study at large: TCR clusters mostly belonged to single donors.

Study-wide results and limits: Some responding clones appeared in pre-infection memory, suggesting cross-reactive memory joined. Clones that contracted from day 15 to 85 had balanced CD4/CD8; later expanders were CD4+ biased.

The 5'RACE method, run with constant-segment primers, produced TCR alpha and TCR beta cDNA libraries (carrying sample barcodes and UMIs). TCRdb re-called the 5' RACE reads through MiXCR, storing one row per CDR3 protein. Among approximately 340,000 distinct CDR3 sequences listed, about 16% were seen once. The rearrangement uses TRBV5-1 and TRBJ2-1; D remains ambiguous. The receptor was isolated from a man aged 18 to 29 who had mild COVID-19 (a few samples of this study predate the infection). Cell type and time point are not known. The sequenced sample consisted of PBMCs or a T cell subset sorted from them (not recorded which). The CDR3 DNA follows: TGCGCCAGCAGCACGACCCAAGCCCCAGAGCAGTTCTTC. Translating gives CASSTTQAPEQFF. The full variable domain, in which reference TRBV5-1 and TRBJ2-1 provide the parts outside the CDR3, is KAGVTQTPRYLIKTRGQQVTLSCSPISGHRSVSWYQQTPGQGLQFLFEYFSETQRNKGNFPGRFSGRQFSNSRSEMNVSTLELGDSALYLCASSTTQAPEQFFGPGTRLTVL.